This T cell receptor (beta chain) comes out of a study of T cell repertoires in cytomegalovirus infection. Study at large: A matching HLA type, together with CMV infection, was signaled by public TCR beta signatures. Study conclusions and caveats: Clonotypes of TCR beta that were HLA-C-restricted and CMV-specific dominated the ex vivo response.

TCRdb fed the reads into MiXCR, producing one record per CDR3 protein. The table has 400,000 to 600,000 distinct CDR3 sequences, under 45% seen once. V was trimmed by 5 bases and J by 0 bases, leaving 17 bases between them. The CDR3 spans 17 residues. From germline, CDR1 is SGHVS and CDR2 FQNEAQ. This clonotype was recorded at least ten times. What it binds is unknown. The clonotype comes from a human donor in good health (CMV status not recorded). Some clones in this sample may be carry-over from other donors' samples. The J gene is TRBJ2-1, the V gene TRBV7-8; possibly TRBD2 for D (5 bases). This specimen was cultured PBMCs, taken from culture after CMV antigen stimulation. CDR3 sequence reads: CASSRRTYQSSYNEQFF. CDR3 sequence (DNA): TGTGCCAGCAGCCGACGGACTTACCAAAGCTCCTACAATGAGCAGTTCTTC. Combining the CDR3 with reference TRBV7-8 and TRBJ2-1 gives the whole variable domain GAGVSQSPRYKVAKRGQDVALRCDPISGHVSLFWYQQALGQGPEFLTYFQNEAQLDKSGLPSDRFFAERPEGSVSTLKIQRTQQEDSAVYLCASSRRTYQSSYNEQFFGPGTRLTVL.